This T cell receptor (beta chain) is drawn from a study of blood T cell repertoires in COVID-19. The repertoire was sequenced with immunoSEQ multiplex PCR; TCRdb's copy has only in-frame clones and lacks some. The sample holds 65,000 to 85,000 clones, roughly nine tenths seen once. There are 17 residues in the CDR3. Germline V gives CDR1 KGHDR, CDR2 SFDVKD. The V end lost 6 bases, the J end lost 4 bases, and 24 bases lay between the germline ends. Input material: peripheral blood. The chain joins TRBV24-1 to TRBJ2-7; D is possibly TRBD1 (5 bases). The sequence was collected from a man in his fifties or sixties with active COVID-19. CDR3 sequence reads: CATSPLLPRQGSYEQYF. The CDR3 DNA sequence: TGTGCCACCAGTCCCTTACTTCCTCGCCAGGGTTCTTACGAGCAGTACTTC.